The 21 T cell receptor beta chains presented below share a single source sample, sequenced in a study of response to subunit inactivated influenza vaccine. One entry per CDR3 protein, called by TCRdb with MiXCR from the RT-PCR reads. This sample has under 800,000 distinct CDR3 sequences, with approximately 14% found just once. Sequenced here: PBMCs from blood, sampled less than 15 days before vaccination. These TCRs come from a man aged 50-59 years who received an inactivated influenza vaccine.

V gene TRBV6-1 combines with J gene TRBJ1-2, with a possible D match to TRBD1 (5 bases). CDR1 is MNHNS, CDR2 SASEGT, per germline. Trimming took off 7 bases at V and 7 bases at J, with 19 bases between the two ends. This CDR3 region has 14 residues. CDR3 protein: CASIEFQGGGGYTF. CDR3 DNA sequence: TGTGCCAGCATCGAATTTCAGGGAGGAGGTGGCTACACCTTC.

V gene TRBV20-1 combines with J gene TRBJ1-5; D gene uncertain. Germline V gives CDR1 DFQATT, CDR2 SNEGSKA (reference sequence). This CDR3 has 13 residues. V shed 6 bases and J shed 3 bases, with 12 bases lying between them. CDR3 loop: CSATDGTNQPQHF. The CDR3 bases are TGCAGTGCCACCGACGGAACCAATCAGCCCCAGCATTTT.

V and J are TRBV10-3 and TRBJ2-7; tentatively, D is TRBD1 (6 bases). The CDR3 is 14 residues long. Germline lookup yields CDR1 ENHRY and CDR2 SYGVKD. Trimming pared 8 bases from V and 2 bases from J, leaving 16 bases between. In nucleotides, the CDR3 is TGTGCCATCGGCAGGGGCAGGGTACCCTACGAGCAGTACTTC. Residues: CAIGRGRVPYEQYF.

V and J are TRBV4-3 and TRBJ2-6; D not resolved. Germline V gives CDR1 LGHNA, CDR2 YSLEER. Between the trimmed V and J ends, which lost 0 bases and 1 base, there was a span of 10 bases. This CDR3 has 17 amino acids. CDR3 coding DNA: TGCGCCAGCAGCCAAGATCTAAGTGAGTCTGGGGCCAACGTCCTGACTTTC. Translated, it gives CASSQDLSESGANVLTF.

The chain carries TRBV6-1 and TRBJ2-1; a possible D gene is TRBD2 (5 bases). V lost 6 bases, J lost 2 bases, and 20 bases lay in between. CDR1 is MNHNS, CDR2 SASEGT, per germline. The CDR3 is 17 residues long. This CDR3 is CASSLGVPASTYNEQFF. The CDR3 bases are TGTGCCAGCAGCCTCGGGGTCCCCGCGAGCACCTACAATGAGCAGTTCTTC.

This clonotype occurred a few times. The chain is built from TRBV5-5 and TRBJ1-5; D is unclear. The CDR3 is 16 amino acids. Trimming shortened V by 1 base and J by 2 bases, and 13 bases separated the two germline ends. CDR1 and CDR2 from the germline V gene are SGHKS and YYEKEE (reference sequence). CDR3 sequence (DNA): TGTGCCAGCAGCTTGTACAGTCCGACGGGCAATCAGCCCCAGCATTTT. Protein sequence: CASSLYSPTGNQPQHF.

V usage is TRBV29-1 and J usage is TRBJ2-5, with 9 positions matching TRBD1. Germline loops: CDR1 SQVTM, CDR2 ANQGSEA. The CDR3 extends over 12 amino acids. The J segment lost 5 bases and the V segment lost 6 bases, leaving 4 bases of the junction unmatched. Written as DNA, the CDR3 is TGCAGCGTGAACAGGGGGCACGAGACCCAGTACTTC. Protein: CSVNRGHETQYF.

The rearrangement links TRBV28 to TRBJ2-3; 8 bases agree with TRBD2. The CDR3 loop spans 15 amino acids. CDR1 and CDR2 from the germline V gene are MDHEN and SYDVKM. V lost 7 bases to trimming and J lost 3 bases; unmatched junction nucleotides: 9. CDR3 residues: CASIPSGRRTDTQYF. The CDR3, as DNA: TGTGCCAGCATCCCGAGCGGGAGAAGGACAGATACGCAGTATTTT.

This clonotype was seen a few times. The chain is built from TRBV14 and TRBJ2-1; possible D gene TRBD2, 6 bases. Germline values: CDR1 SGHDN, CDR2 FVKESK. CDR3 size: 14 residues. Trimming shortened V by 7 bases and J by 1 base, and 11 bases separated the two germline ends. CDR3 region: CASTVGGSYNEQFF. The CDR3 nucleotides read TGTGCCAGCACTGTCGGGGGATCCTACAATGAGCAGTTCTTC.

This clonotype was counted a few times. V is TRBV7-2 and J is TRBJ2-2, with D hard to call. Germline V CDR1 and CDR2: SGHTA, FQGNSA. Deletions cut 7 bases from V and 8 bases from J, with 17 bases between. The CDR3 is 14 residues long. The CDR3 sequence: CASTRAFSTGELFF. The CDR3 nucleotides read TGTGCCAGCACCCGGGCCTTCTCAACAGGGGAGCTGTTTTTT.

The chain has TRBV9 and TRBJ2-7; 8 bases are shared with TRBD2. Per germline, CDR1 SGDLS and CDR2 YYNGEE. With V trimmed by 1 base and J by 7 bases, 13 bases remained unmatched. The CDR3 is 16 amino acids. CDR3 region: CASSVMMGAGADEQYF. The DNA for the CDR3 is TGTGCCAGCAGCGTAATGATGGGAGCGGGGGCGGATGAGCAGTACTTC.

This clonotype showed up many times. The chain carries TRBV4-1 and TRBJ1-5; TRBD1 agrees at 7 bases. This CDR3 is 15 amino acids long. Germline V gene lookup returns CDR1 MGHRA and CDR2 YSYEKL. V shed 3 bases and J 1 base; nucleotides not matched to a gene: 3. The CDR3 sequence is CASSQAQGSNQPQHF. The CDR3 DNA follows: TGCGCCAGCAGCCAGGCACAGGGGAGCAATCAGCCCCAGCATTTT.

This chain uses TRBV12-3 or TRBV12-4 with TRBJ1-5; D ambiguous. This CDR3 is 13 amino acids long. Trimming cost V 4 bases and J 5 bases, with 9 bases left between them. The chain's CDR3 is CASSSGIDQPQHF. The CDR3 nucleotides are TGTGCCAGCAGTTCCGGAATCGATCAGCCCCAGCATTTT.

A note on this clonotype: This could be a read error, since a much larger clone is one nucleotide away. The CDR3 bases are TGCAGCGCCCTTGAACGCTATCCTAGCACAGGTACGCAGTATTTT. The encoded protein is CSALERYPSTGTQYF. The rearrangement links TRBV29-1 to TRBJ2-3; D is perhaps TRBD1 or TRBD2 (5 bases each). The germline V gene has CDR1 SQVTM and CDR2 ANQGSEA. This CDR3 has 15 residues.

This rearrangement joins TRBV12-3 or TRBV12-4 to TRBJ2-7; TRBD2 matches at 9 bases. J was trimmed by 2 bases and V by 6 bases; bases with no gene match: 11. The CDR3 consists of 16 residues. The CDR3 DNA reads as TGTGCCAGCAGCTCAATGCGGGGGGGAACTACCTACGAGCAGTACTTC. Translation: CASSSMRGGTTYEQYF.

This clonotype was seen at least ten times. The CDR3 sequence is CASSPTGDPATGEAFF. CDR3 sequence (DNA): TGCGCCAGCAGCCCTACAGGGGATCCAGCCACCGGTGAAGCTTTCTTT. This chain links TRBV5-1 with TRBJ1-1; 7 nucleotides agree with TRBD1. The CDR3 is 16 amino acids. V gave up 4 bases and J gave up 7 bases; unmatched junction bases: 16. Germline CDR1 is SGHRS and CDR2 is YFSETQ.

In its sample, this clonotype was seen many times. The chain is built from TRBV19 and TRBJ2-2, with D uncertain. Germline values: CDR1 LNHDA, CDR2 SQIVND (reference sequence). The CDR3 is 14 amino acids. V was pared by 1 base and J by 1 base, with 4 bases between. CDR3 sequence (DNA): TGTGCCAGTAGTATAGGGCAGAACACCGGGGAGCTGTTTTTT. Amino acids: CASSIGQNTGELFF.

This chain uses TRBV12-3 or TRBV12-4 with TRBJ2-3; the D gene is possibly TRBD1 (5 bases). V gave up 3 bases and J gave up 0 bases, with 10 bases separating them. The CDR3 consists of 15 residues. The CDR3 DNA reads as TGTGCCAGCAGTTTCTGGGGCCGGAGCACAGATACGCAGTATTTT. The encoded protein is CASSFWGRSTDTQYF.

In its sample, this clonotype was seen a few times. The chain's CDR3 is CSASPRAGNEQFF. The CDR3 region has the DNA TGCAGTGCTAGCCCCCGGGCTGGCAATGAGCAGTTCTTC. This chain joins TRBV20-1 and TRBJ2-1, with no clear D. CDR1 and CDR2 from the germline V gene are DFQATT and SNEGSKA (reference sequence). Trimming took off 3 bases at V and 6 bases at J, with 12 bases between the two ends. The CDR3 contains 13 residues.

This clonotype was detected many times. V and J are TRBV12-3 or TRBV12-4 and TRBJ2-1; D might be TRBD2 (6 bases). The CDR3 loop spans 11 amino acids. Trimming shortened V by 10 bases and J by 9 bases, and 13 bases separated the two germline ends. DNA of the CDR3: TGTGCCACCAAAATGGAGGGTGAGCAGTTCTTC. As protein: CATKMEGEQFF.

This clonotype was recorded once. The rearrangement uses TRBV20-1 and TRBJ2-5, with 8 bases matching TRBD2. The CDR3 contains 13 residues. The germline CDR1 and CDR2 sequences are DFQATT and SNEGSKA (reference sequence). Trimming cost V 3 bases and J 3 bases; bases outside gene matches: 3. CDR3 DNA: TGCAGTGCTAGCGGGGGGGAGAAAGAGACCCAGTACTTC. Its protein is CSASGGEKETQYF.